The entry below describes one T cell receptor (beta chain). This entry comes from a study of blood T cell repertoires in COVID-19. In the study overall: PBMCs, B-cell-depleted T cells, or T cells were the source of the cDNA or gDNA that made up the material.

Using immunoSEQ multiplex PCR, the repertoire was profiled, and TCRdb retains in-frame clones only, with some absent. The table includes around 250,000 clones, 85% to 90% detected once. Looked up from germline, CDR1 is DFQATT and CDR2 is SNEGSKA (reference sequence). Trimming removed 1 base from V and 8 bases from J, with 9 bases in between. CDR3 length: 11 residues. The sequence was collected from a man aged 45-65 years who had been exposed to COVID-19. The chain links TRBV20-1 to TRBJ2-7; D uncertain. Sequencing was carried out using PBMCs or T cells enriched from blood (not recorded which). The CDR3 nucleotides read TGCAGTGCTAGAGTGGCAGTTCAGCAGTACTTC. As protein: CSARVAVQQYF.